One sample yielded the 12 T cell receptor beta chains listed below, sequenced in a study of blood T cell repertoires in COVID-19. Sequencing was performed with immunoSEQ multiplex PCR; in TCRdb, only in-frame clones are kept and a portion is missing. The repertoire holds 100,000 or so clones, with approximately 88% as singletons. The source material was peripheral blood. Source of these receptors: a woman aged 55-69 years with acute or convalescent COVID-19.

This chain connects TRBV30 to TRBJ1-5; D is undetermined. V dropped 4 bases and J dropped 3 bases, with 10 bases sitting between them. The germline gives CDR1 GTSNPN, CDR2 SVGIG (reference sequence). The CDR3 totals 13 residues. CDR3 sequence: CAWTLQDNQPQHF. The CDR3 DNA follows: TGTGCCTGGACGCTGCAGGACAATCAGCCCCAGCATTTT.

This rearrangement joins TRBV29-1 to TRBJ2-5; 7 bases map to TRBD2. V trimming: 1 base; J trimming: 4 bases; junction bases outside the gene matches: 0. CDR1 is SQVTM, CDR2 ANQGSEA, per germline. The CDR3 runs 12 residues. CDR3 sequence: CSVEAGGETQYF. The CDR3 DNA reads as TGCAGCGTTGAAGCGGGGGGAGAGACCCAGTACTTC.

The V gene is TRBV28, the J gene TRBJ2-1; 8 bases match TRBD1. J was trimmed by 7 bases and V by 3 bases; bases with no gene match: 8. Germline CDR1 reads MDHEN; CDR2 reads SYDVKM. CDR3 length equals 15 residues. CDR3 protein: CASSFGGTGGNEQFF. The CDR3 region has the DNA TGTGCCAGCAGTTTTGGGGGGACAGGAGGGAATGAGCAGTTCTTC.

This chain uses TRBV15 with TRBJ1-5, with D possibly matching TRBD1 (6 bases). The CDR3 loop spans 16 amino acids. The V and J ends lost 1 base and 2 bases respectively, with 12 bases between them. Germline CDR1 and CDR2: LNHNV and YYDKDF (reference sequence). The CDR3 nucleotides read TGTGCCACCAGCAGAGCGTGGGGGCGCGGCAATCAGCCCCAGCATTTT. Protein product: CATSRAWGRGNQPQHF.

The genes are TRBV7-6 and TRBJ1-2, with 10 bases that match TRBD1. The CDR3 is 15 residues long. V lost 5 bases and J lost 4; bases outside the gene matches: 7. Germline V gene data show CDR1 as SGHVS and CDR2 as FNYEAQ. CDR3 residues: CASSRTTGGSYGYTF. CDR3 DNA: TGTGCCAGCAGCCGAACGACAGGGGGCAGCTATGGCTACACCTTC.

This clone was counted a few times. V gene TRBV7-6 combines with J gene TRBJ1-2; 8 bases fit TRBD1. CDR3 length: 17 amino acids. The J segment lost 8 bases and the V segment lost 5 bases, leaving 19 bases of the junction unmatched. CDR1 and CDR2 (germline): SGHVS, FNYEAQ. CDR3 nucleotide sequence: TGTGCCAGCAGCCCCCGCTCTGCGTCAGGGGGCACGGAGGGCTACACCTTC. Its protein product is CASSPRSASGGTEGYTF.

This chain uses TRBV28 with TRBJ1-1; perhaps TRBD1 as D (6 bases). CDR3 length: 13 residues. V was pared by 9 bases and J by 0 bases, with 11 bases between. Germline loops: CDR1 MDHEN, CDR2 SYDVKM. The CDR3 coding sequence is TGTGCCAGTGAGGGGGTCATGAACACTGAAGCTTTCTTT. Protein product: CASEGVMNTEAFF.

The chain has TRBV11-3 and TRBJ2-3; TRBD2 aligns across 8 bases. V shed 4 bases and J 4 bases; nucleotides not matched to a gene: 13. Germline CDR1 reads SGHNT; CDR2 reads YENEEA. This CDR3 comprises 17 residues. CDR3 nucleotide sequence: TGTGCCAGCAGCTCACCCCAAGCGGGAGCAATCTCAGATACGCAGTATTTT. Translated, it gives CASSSPQAGAISDTQYF.

This clone was observed a single time. The chain carries TRBV5-4 and TRBJ2-3; a possible D gene is TRBD2 (5 bases). The CDR3 has 13 residues. V gave up 1 base and J gave up 6 bases, with 9 bases separating them. Looked up from germline, CDR1 is SGHNT and CDR2 is YYREEE (reference sequence). This chain's CDR3 is CASSLFRGDTQYF. Here the CDR3 DNA reads TGTGCCAGCAGCTTGTTCAGAGGGGATACGCAGTATTTT.

The V gene is TRBV11-2, the J gene TRBJ1-2; 7 bases fit TRBD1. The CDR3 is 15 residues long. With 5 bases clipped from V and 8 bases from J, the junction kept 14 bases outside the gene matches. Germline CDR1 and CDR2: SGHAT and FQNNGV. CDR3 amino acids: CASSPTQTGLVGYTF. CDR3 in DNA: TGTGCCAGCAGCCCTACCCAGACAGGGTTGGTCGGCTACACCTTC.

The chain couples TRBV2 to TRBJ1-3, with D hard to call. There are 16 residues in the CDR3. The V gene's germline CDR1 is SNHLY and CDR2 FYNNEI. Trimming left V 8 bases short and J 0 bases short, with 17 bases between. Written as DNA, the CDR3 is TGTGCCAGCCGGGAACGCGGGCCAGTCTCTGGAAACACCATATATTTT. Translated, it gives CASRERGPVSGNTIYF. Variable domain in full (rest from reference TRBV2 and TRBJ1-3): EPEVTQTPSHQVTQMGQEVILRCVPISNHLYFYWYRQILGQKVEFLVSFYNNEISEKSEIFDDQFSVERPDGSNFTLKIRSTKLEDSAMYFCASRERGPVSGNTIYFGEGSWLTVV.

The gene calls are TRBV5-1 and TRBJ1-1, with a possible D match to TRBD1 (5 bases). Germline V gene lookup returns CDR1 SGHRS and CDR2 YFSETQ. This CDR3 region has 14 residues. The V end lost 1 base, the J end lost 2 bases, and 9 bases lay between the germline ends. DNA of the CDR3: TGCGCCAGCAGCTTGAGACAGACCAACACTGAAGCTTTCTTT. Its translation: CASSLRQTNTEAFF.